This TCR beta chain was found in a study of T-cell memory formation after mild COVID-19. General observations from the study: CD4+ contracting clones were found mainly in CM and EM, and CD8+ ones in EMRA. Some responding clones appeared in pre-infection memory, suggesting cross-reactive memory joined. Clones shrinking between day 15 and 85 showed a balanced CD4/CD8 split, and those that grew later tilted toward CD4+.

There are many counts of this clonotype. The antigen is undetermined. cDNA libraries for TCR alpha and TCR beta, carrying sample barcodes and UMIs, came from 5'RACE with constant-segment primers. One entry per CDR3 protein, called by TCRdb with MiXCR from the 5' RACE reads. The data show roughly 280,000 distinct CDR3 sequences, over 7% seen once. Germline CDR1 MGHRA, CDR2 YSYEKL. The V gene end was trimmed by 1 base and the J gene end by 5 bases; junction bases not matched to a gene: 5. CDR3 size: 16 residues. The sample was PBMCs or a T cell subset sorted from them (not recorded which). The source of this sequence is a man younger than 35 who had mild COVID-19 (a few samples of this study predate the infection). Cell type and time point are not known. The V call is TRBV4-1, the J call TRBJ2-3; TRBD1 matches 11 bases. As DNA, the CDR3 is TGCGCCAGCAGCCAAGCGGACAGGGGGCTTATAGATACGCAGTATTTT. Translation: CASSQADRGLIDTQYF.